This TCR beta chain was documented in a study of cytomegalovirus exposure and HLA in healthy donors. In the study overall: The same platform was used for the 120 validation repertoires and the 500 to 700 first-cohort repertoires, a later analysis reported. Findings and limits, study-wide: Cytomegalovirus-associated TCR beta chains were listed, numbering under 200. Under in vitro conditions, a few CMV-associated chains were confirmed as specific for CMV antigens.

Profiled with immunoSEQ multiplex PCR; TCRdb holds only in-frame clones, not every one. The data show 250,000 to 400,000 clones, around 90% seen once. Germline CDR1 and CDR2: SGHNT and YYREEE (reference sequence). The CDR3 length is 16 residues. Trimming took 0 bases from V and 2 from J; bases not matched to a gene: 6. Only one count was recorded for this clone. The antigen remains unidentified. The donors were in the roughly 130-subject validation cohort; that cohort was separate from the roughly 680-subject first cohort. This clonotype originated in a woman between 25 and 40 years old in good health and CMV-seropositive. The rearrangement links TRBV5-4 to TRBJ2-5, with 8 nucleotides matching TRBD2. The sample was PBMCs. DNA of the CDR3: TGTGCCAGCAGCTTGGCGGGGGGGGGTCTACAAGAGACCCAGTACTTC. Translation gives CASSLAGGGLQETQYF.